This T cell receptor beta chain was recovered during a study of identical twins' blood T cells. Notes on this clonotype: What it recognizes is unknown.

MiXCR was run by TCRdb on the 5' RACE reads, yielding one entry per CDR3 protein. The profile shows 300,000 to 400,000 distinct CDR3 sequences, 28% of them singletons. General study points: Twin similarity might stem from environmental factors, not only genetics. Twins shared about as many clonotypes as their cloneset sizes predicted.

The V and J ends lost 3 bases and 2 bases respectively, with 4 bases between them. The CDR3 has 12 amino acids. CDR1 and CDR2 (germline): SGDLS, YYNGEE. Likely shared infections and vaccines: all three twin pairs were reared together. This chain links TRBV9 with TRBJ2-3; no clear D gene. Source material: PBMCs. The origin of this receptor is a woman aged 18-49 years in good health. DNA for the CDR3: TGTGCCAGCAGCGCCCTCACAGATACGCAGTATTTT. Amino acids: CASSALTDTQYF. Looking up the rest from reference TRBV9 and TRBJ2-3 gives the full variable domain: DSGVTQTPKHLITATGQRVTLRCSPRSGDLSVYWYQQSLDQGLQFLIQYYNGEERAKGNILERFSAQQFPDLHSELNLSSLELGDSALYFCASSALTDTQYFGPGTRLTVL.